A selection of T cell receptor beta chains follows, all from one sample in a study of T cell responses to AZD1222 COVID-19 vaccine. Clones were sequenced by immunoSEQ multiplex PCR, and TCRdb holds only the in-frame ones, with some missing. The sample has 140,000 to 150,000 clones, roughly 90% seen once. Material: peripheral blood, obtained on day 0 of AZD1222 vaccination. These receptors all come from an adult in good health. Each CDR3 is given without its conserved first and last residue.

CDR3aa,len,j_gene,v_gene
ASSLDRGPYNEQF,13,TRBJ2-1,TRBV7-2
ASSHGSLAGAEQY,13,TRBJ2-7,TRBV3-1/TRBV3-2
ASSLTGGSWGEQF,13,TRBJ2-1,TRBV5-1
ASSFTGVSYEQY,12,TRBJ2-7,TRBV27
ASRKGGVEGYEQY,13,TRBJ2-7,TRBV5-4
ASSIGRGDEQY,11,TRBJ2-7,TRBV19
ATKGPAGELHEQY,13,TRBJ2-7,TRBV28
ASGTTLSYNEQF,12,TRBJ2-1,TRBV6-5
ASSQSGGVGPQH,12,TRBJ1-5,TRBV4-1
ASSQGTRVTGELF,13,TRBJ2-2,TRBV4-1
ATTGLPNTGELF,12,TRBJ2-2,TRBV5-1
ASSLQGGSGELF,12,TRBJ2-2,TRBV19
AWSRTGDQPQH,11,TRBJ1-5,TRBV30
ASSLGRLAGVDNEQF,15,TRBJ2-1,TRBV11-2
ASSIQGADEQY,11,TRBJ2-7,TRBV19
ASSLTGRPNEQF,12,TRBJ2-1,TRBV7-9
ASSPPARSYNEQF,13,TRBJ2-1,TRBV11-2
ASSPPGPPSYGYT,13,TRBJ1-2,TRBV7-2
ASSLVQGGAGYT,12,TRBJ1-2,TRBV5-1
ASSLGQAQPQH,11,TRBJ1-5,TRBV19
ASSEQLNTEAF,11,TRBJ1-1,TRBV10-1
ASSPLGRGRGAKNIQY,16,TRBJ2-4,TRBV5-1
ASSRYQGFEQY,11,TRBJ2-7,TRBV5-6
ASSMSSGSLATQY,13,TRBJ2-3,TRBV19
ASSLGGGEQF,10,TRBJ2-1,TRBV27
ASSYADRASTEAF,13,TRBJ1-1,TRBV6-5
ASRGDFGGEQF,11,TRBJ2-1,TRBV27
ASSKLQGGGSGELF,14,TRBJ2-2,TRBV27
ATSEGGVGYGYT,12,TRBJ1-2,TRBV24-1
ASSFFRESGELF,12,TRBJ2-2,TRBV7-2
ASSLGPIGPQH,11,TRBJ1-5,TRBV5-4
ASSGTSGTPADTQY,14,TRBJ2-3,TRBV25-1
AISDTRDPDEQY,12,TRBJ2-7,TRBV10-3
ASSARVPANYGYT,13,TRBJ1-2,TRBV5-1
ASSITPPAQY,10,TRBJ2-3,TRBV19
ASSQDGDKAF,10,TRBJ1-1,TRBV11-2
ASTTFDAGELF,11,TRBJ2-2,TRBV19
ASSTSGSGNIQY,12,TRBJ2-4,TRBV19
ASTESGEKLF,10,TRBJ1-4,TRBV7-9
ASSPPWGKVEYGYT,14,TRBJ1-2,TRBV14
ASSQDRTGLGNTIY,14,TRBJ1-3,TRBV4-3
ASSQELAQAGYT,12,TRBJ1-2,TRBV4-3
ASSTVDRGRQPQH,13,TRBJ1-5,TRBV19